This T cell receptor beta chain was sequenced during a study of T cell responses to AZD1222 COVID-19 vaccine. Germline CDR1 and CDR2: MNHEY and SVGAGI. V dropped 3 bases and J dropped 4 bases, with 12 bases sitting between them. The CDR3 has 15 amino acids. Method: immunoSEQ multiplex PCR; TCRdb's copy keeps in-frame clones and lacks some. The table includes 100,000 to 140,000 clones, roughly 87% detected once. J is TRBJ1-4 and V is TRBV6-5; D unresolved. The sequences come from peripheral blood, collected on day 0 of AZD1222 vaccination. The TCR originated in an adult in good health. CDR3: CASSYTGIRNEKLFF. The CDR3 coding sequence is TGTGCCAGCAGTTATACGGGAATCCGTAATGAAAAACTGTTTTTT.